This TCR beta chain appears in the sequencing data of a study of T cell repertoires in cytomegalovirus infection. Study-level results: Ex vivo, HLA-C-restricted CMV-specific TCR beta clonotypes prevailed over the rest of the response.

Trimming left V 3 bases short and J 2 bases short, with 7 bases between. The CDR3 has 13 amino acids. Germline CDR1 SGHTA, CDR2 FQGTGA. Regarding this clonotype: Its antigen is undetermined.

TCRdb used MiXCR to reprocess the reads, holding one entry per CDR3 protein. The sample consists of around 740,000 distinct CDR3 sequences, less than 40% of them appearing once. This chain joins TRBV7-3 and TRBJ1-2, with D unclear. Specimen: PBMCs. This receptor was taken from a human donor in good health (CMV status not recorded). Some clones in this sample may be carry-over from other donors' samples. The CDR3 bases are TGTGCCAGCAGCTTTCAGTTAAACTATGGCTACACCTTC. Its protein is CASSFQLNYGYTF.